The next 20 T cell receptor beta chains were all read from a single sample in a study of vaccination and CD4 T cells after COVID-19. The treatment was: 10-day PBMC culture with coronavirus spike peptide pools or control peptides (ViraFEST assay). These receptors' antigens are unknown. Sequencing of DNA taken from cultured CD4+ T cells relied on the Oncomine TCR Beta short-read assay. Each CDR3 protein is one row after TCRdb ran MiXCR on the PCR reads. The table records some 10,000 distinct CDR3 sequences, 42% of them present only once. Sequenced sample: CD4+ T cells from blood, cultured in vitro. The receptors here all came from a human donor who had recovered from COVID-19.

This sequence joins TRBV6-5 and TRBJ2-5; a weak D match, TRBD2 (6 bases). V gave up 3 bases and J gave up 5 bases, with 16 bases separating them. Per the germline V gene, CDR1 is MNHEY and CDR2 is SVGAGI. The CDR3 has 15 residues. In nucleotides, the CDR3 is TGTGCCAGCAGTTATTTAGGCTCTGGAGGGGAGACCCAGTACTTC. Translation: CASSYLGSGGETQYF.

In this sample, this clonotype turned up once. V and J are TRBV10-2 and TRBJ1-1; D not resolved. This CDR3 comprises 15 residues. Germline lookup yields CDR1 WSHSY and CDR2 SAAADI. The V end lost 3 bases, the J end lost 4 bases, and 15 bases lay between the germline ends. The CDR3 sequence is CASSDHGSLRTEAFF. CDR3 in DNA: TGCGCCAGCAGTGATCACGGCAGCCTACGCACTGAAGCTTTCTTT.

This chain connects TRBV5-4 to TRBJ2-5; no definite D call. In germline, CDR1 is SGHNT, CDR2 YYREEE (reference sequence). This CDR3 contains 15 residues. V dropped 0 bases and J dropped 1 base, with 10 bases sitting between them. As DNA, the CDR3 is TGTGCCAGCAGCTTGGGAGGCACCTTCCAAGAGACCCAGTACTTC. Protein product: CASSLGGTFQETQYF.

V and J are TRBV12-5 and TRBJ1-1; D may be TRBD1 (6 bases). CDR3 length: 13 amino acids. Trimming cost V 6 bases and J 6 bases, with 14 bases left between them. CDR1 and CDR2 (germline): LGHNT, FRNRAP. The CDR3 is CASGPDRLPEAFF. The CDR3 nucleotides read TGTGCTAGTGGACCAGACAGGCTACCTGAAGCTTTCTTT.

This chain links TRBV5-1 with TRBJ2-3; 8 bases agree with TRBD2. The J segment lost 5 bases and the V segment lost 2 bases, leaving 4 bases of the junction unmatched. This CDR3 has 14 amino acids. Germline CDR1 reads SGHRS; CDR2 reads YFSETQ. DNA of the CDR3: TGCGCCAGCAGCTTTCGAGCGGGGGAAGATACGCAGTATTTT. It is translated as CASSFRAGEDTQYF. The full variable domain, its missing parts supplied by reference TRBV5-1 and TRBJ2-3, is KAGVTQTPRYLIKTRGQQVTLSCSPISGHRSVSWYQQTPGQGLQFLFEYFSETQRNKGNFPGRFSGRQFSNSRSEMNVSTLELGDSALYLCASSFRAGEDTQYFGPGTRLTVL.

The chain carries TRBV7-9 and TRBJ1-1; D unclear. Deletions cut 5 bases from V and 3 bases from J, with 16 bases between. The CDR3 spans 15 residues. Germline V CDR1 and CDR2: SEHNR, FQNEAQ (reference sequence). CDR3 nucleotide sequence: TGTGCCAGCAGCCACGGTGCCTTGTCGGACACTGAAGCTTTCTTT. Translating gives CASSHGALSDTEAFF.

The genes are TRBV6-4 and TRBJ2-1; D gene uncertain. From germline, CDR1 is MRHNA and CDR2 SNTAGT. CDR3 length equals 15 residues. Between the trimmed V and J ends, which lost 0 bases and 6 bases, there was a span of 12 bases. The CDR3 nucleotides are TGTGCCAGCAGTGACTCGGGTTCGGGCGCCAATGAGCAGTTCTTC. This sequence encodes CASSDSGSGANEQFF.

This clonotype was counted between two and nine times. The chain has TRBV5-4 and TRBJ2-7, with D possibly being TRBD1 (7 bases). There are 15 residues in the CDR3. The ends were cut back, 0 bases at V and 1 base at J, with 11 bases in the middle. Germline V gene data show CDR1 as SGHNT and CDR2 as YYREEE (reference sequence). CDR3 nucleotide sequence: TGTGCCAGCAGCTTGGGGCAGGGGGGTTCCTACGAGCAGTACTTC. This encodes CASSLGQGGSYEQYF.

J is TRBJ2-7 and V is TRBV25-1, with 7 bases aligning to TRBD2. Germline CDR1 and CDR2: MGHDK and SYGVNS. The CDR3 loop spans 13 amino acids. The junction had 3 bases not matched to a gene; V was cut back by 4 bases and J by 3 bases. CDR3 nucleotides: TGTGCCAGCAGTGGGGGACTACTCTACGAGCAGTACTTC. It codes for CASSGGLLYEQYF.

The V gene is TRBV20-1, the J gene TRBJ1-2, with 7 nucleotides matching TRBD1. Per germline, CDR1 DFQATT and CDR2 SNEGSKA (reference sequence). The CDR3 sequence is 12 residues long. Losses at the gene ends were 4 bases for V and 5 bases for J; bases not matched to a gene: 4. The DNA for the CDR3 is TGCAGTGCTAAAACAGGGGAATATGGCTACACCTTC. It encodes CSAKTGEYGYTF.

The CDR3 nucleotides are TGTGCCAGCAGCGCCGGACAGGGGGGCACTGAAGCTTTCTTT. Translation gives CASSAGQGGTEAFF. The chain employs TRBV9 and TRBJ1-1; TRBD1 matches 10 bases. Trimming cost V 3 bases and J 4 bases; bases outside gene matches: 3. Germline CDR1 reads SGDLS; CDR2 reads YYNGEE. This CDR3 is built from 14 residues. Variable domain in full (rest from reference TRBV9 and TRBJ1-1): DSGVTQTPKHLITATGQRVTLRCSPRSGDLSVYWYQQSLDQGLQFLIQYYNGEERAKGNILERFSAQQFPDLHSELNLSSLELGDSALYFCASSAGQGGTEAFFGQGTRLTVV.

This clonotype showed up just a few times. The chain is built from TRBV19 and TRBJ1-2; 7 bases agree with TRBD1. This CDR3 contains 16 residues. Germline V gene lookup returns CDR1 LNHDA and CDR2 SQIVND (reference sequence). J gave up 5 bases and V 5 bases, and 14 bases lay outside the gene matches. CDR3 nucleotides: TGTGCCAGTAGTCCCGGGACAGACCCGACTTTATATGGCTACACCTTC. This codes for CASSPGTDPTLYGYTF. The full variable domain, rest sourced from reference TRBV19 and TRBJ1-2, is DGGITQSPKYLFRKEGQNVTLSCEQNLNHDAMYWYRQDPGQGLRLIYYSQIVNDFQKGDIAEGYSVSREKKESFPLTVTSAQKNPTAFYLCASSPGTDPTLYGYTFGSGTRLTVV.

In this sample, this clonotype turned up a few times. This chain links TRBV7-2 with TRBJ1-2; 12 bases are a match to TRBD1. The length of the CDR3 is 15 residues. In germline, CDR1 is SGHTA, CDR2 FQGNSA. V was clipped by 3 bases and J by 2 bases; unmatched bases: 1. The CDR3: CASSLGTGGNYGYTF. Here the CDR3 DNA reads TGTGCCAGCAGCTTGGGGACAGGGGGCAACTATGGCTACACCTTC.

V and J are TRBV7-9 and TRBJ2-1, with 11 nucleotides matching TRBD2. V was clipped by 1 base and J by 7 bases; unmatched bases: 9. The germline gives CDR1 SEHNR, CDR2 FQNEAQ (reference sequence). The CDR3 runs 17 residues. The CDR3 here is CASSLGEGGLAANEQFF. The CDR3 DNA reads as TGTGCCAGCAGCTTAGGCGAGGGGGGACTAGCGGCTAATGAGCAGTTCTTC.

This clonotype occurred once. The chain couples TRBV7-2 to TRBJ2-5; unclear D gene. Germline CDR1 and CDR2: SGHTA and FQGNSA. The germline V and J ends were trimmed by 3 bases and 5 bases, with 13 bases remaining between them. CDR3 size: 14 residues. The CDR3: CASSLETLWETQYF. CDR3 nucleotides: TGTGCCAGCAGCTTGGAAACATTATGGGAGACCCAGTACTTC.

This clonotype appeared once. The J gene is TRBJ1-5, the V gene TRBV11-3, with TRBD1 identical over 12 bases. CDR3 length: 14 residues. Germline-derived CDR1 and CDR2 are SGHNT and YENEEA. J gave up 9 bases and V 8 bases, and 8 bases lay outside the gene matches. CDR3 coding DNA: TGTGCCAGCGGGGGGACAGGGGGCTATCGGCCCCAGCATTTT. It encodes CASGGTGGYRPQHF.

This clonotype appeared once. The chain recombines TRBV2 with TRBJ1-2; possible D gene TRBD1, 5 bases. The V gene's germline CDR1 is SNHLY and CDR2 FYNNEI. The CDR3 runs 14 residues. The V end lost 7 bases, the J end lost 5 bases, and 17 bases lay between the germline ends. The CDR3 DNA reads as TGTGCCAGCACCACCAACGAAAAGGGGTATGGCTACACCTTC. It codes for CASTTNEKGYGYTF. The complete variable domain, with remaining parts taken from reference TRBV2 and TRBJ1-2, reads EPEVTQTPSHQVTQMGQEVILRCVPISNHLYFYWYRQILGQKVEFLVSFYNNEISEKSEIFDDQFSVERPDGSNFTLKIRSTKLEDSAMYFCASTTNEKGYGYTFGSGTRLTVV.

In its sample, this clonotype was seen a few times. The J gene is TRBJ2-7, the V gene TRBV6-2 or TRBV6-3; 8 positions match TRBD2. This CDR3 has 14 amino acids. Germline V gene lookup returns CDR1 MNHEY and CDR2 SVGEGT. The junction had 5 bases not matched to a gene; V was cut back by 5 bases and J by 2 bases. The CDR3 is CASSISGGPYEQYF. CDR3 sequence (DNA): TGTGCCAGCAGTATAAGCGGGGGCCCCTACGAGCAGTACTTC.

This clonotype was picked up one time. The chain couples TRBV27 to TRBJ2-1; possible D gene TRBD2, 5 bases. The CDR3 length is 15 residues. Trimming took 6 bases from V and 0 from J, leaving 12 bases between them. The germline V gene encodes CDR1 MNHEY and CDR2 SMNVEV (reference sequence). The CDR3 loop is CASRPGMSSYNEQFF. The CDR3, as DNA: TGTGCCAGCAGGCCGGGGATGAGCTCCTACAATGAGCAGTTCTTC.

In its sample, this clonotype was seen a few times. The chain carries TRBV20-1 and TRBJ2-3; 10 bases match TRBD1. V was pared by 4 bases and J by 4 bases, with 5 bases of the junction left unmatched. The germline V gene has CDR1 DFQATT and CDR2 SNEGSKA (reference sequence). The CDR3 covers 14 residues. The chain's CDR3 is CSATGQGQSDTQYF. The CDR3 DNA is TGCAGTGCTACGGGACAGGGGCAGTCAGATACGCAGTATTTT.